This is a list of T cell receptor beta chains from one sample in a study of cytomegalovirus exposure and HLA in healthy donors. Method: immunoSEQ multiplex PCR; TCRdb's copy keeps in-frame clones and lacks some. Of more than 150,000 clones in the sample, around four fifths are singletons; the top ten hold 1.4% to 1.5%. Input material: PBMCs. The receptors come from a male donor in good health and CMV-seronegative. The CDR3 runs from the conserved cysteine through the conserved F or W. Each record gives: V gene, D gene, J gene, clone size, CDR3 protein, CDR3 DNA. A D gene is named only where the DNA matches it firmly. Some rows mark clone size as missing; the rest say once, few, many or name a class of expanded clone.

V: TRBV19
D: .
J: TRBJ2-2
size: once
CDR3: CATKAPEAASFTGELFF
DNA: TGTGCCACCAAAGCCCCGGAGGCGGCCTCGTTCACCGGGGAGCTGTTTTTT

V: TRBV5-6
D: TRBD1
J: TRBJ1-1
size: .
CDR3: CASSYNVGTGNTEAFF
DNA: TGTGCCAGCAGCTACAATGTCGGGACAGGGAACACTGAAGCTTTCTTT

V: TRBV6-5
D: TRBD1
J: TRBJ1-1
size: .
CDR3: CASSVQGMNTEAFF
DNA: TGTGCCAGCAGTGTACAGGGGATGAACACTGAAGCTTTCTTT

V: TRBV10-3
D: .
J: TRBJ2-5
size: .
CDR3: CAISPGLSGETQYF
DNA: TGTGCCATCAGTCCCGGACTGTCCGGGGAGACCCAGTACTTC

V: TRBV25-1
D: .
J: TRBJ2-6
size: .
CDR3: CAILSGANVLTF
DNA: TGTGCCATCCTCTCTGGGGCCAACGTCCTGACTTTC

V: TRBV4-2
D: TRBD2
J: TRBJ2-2
size: .
CDR3: CASSQVVGGAGELFF
DNA: TGTGCCAGCAGCCAAGTTGTGGGGGGGGCCGGGGAGCTGTTTTTT

V: TRBV7-2
D: TRBD2
J: TRBJ2-6
size: .
CDR3: CASSLKGGSGANVLTF
DNA: TGTGCCAGCAGCTTAAAGGGAGGGTCTGGGGCCAACGTCCTGACTTTC

V: TRBV11-2
D: TRBD2
J: TRBJ2-7
size: .
CDR3: CASGLAGGNEQYF
DNA: TGTGCCAGCGGCCTAGCGGGAGGTAACGAGCAGTACTTC

V: TRBV7-8
D: TRBD2
J: TRBJ2-7
size: few
CDR3: CASSLEYGTSGSGVHEQYF
DNA: TGTGCCAGCAGCTTGGAGTACGGGACTAGCGGGAGTGGTGTCCACGAGCAGTACTTC

V: TRBV7-9
D: TRBD2
J: TRBJ2-7
size: few
CDR3: CASSFAAGGPYEQYF
DNA: TGTGCCAGCAGCTTTGCGGCGGGAGGGCCGTACGAGCAGTACTTC

V: TRBV14
D: .
J: TRBJ1-1
size: .
CDR3: CASSLQENTEAFF
DNA: TGTGCCAGCAGCCTACAGGAGAACACTGAAGCTTTCTTT

V: TRBV10-3
D: TRBD1
J: TRBJ1-5
size: .
CDR3: CAITPGQVKQPQHF
DNA: TGTGCCATCACCCCGGGACAGGTGAAACAGCCCCAGCATTTT

V: TRBV7-2
D: .
J: TRBJ2-2
size: .
CDR3: CASSQQGTGELFF
DNA: TGTGCCAGCAGCCAACAGGGTACCGGGGAGCTGTTTTTT

V: TRBV4-3
D: TRBD1
J: TRBJ2-3
size: .
CDR3: CASSQAQGQGTDTQYF
DNA: TGCGCCAGCAGCCAAGCCCAGGGACAGGGGACAGATACGCAGTATTTT

V: TRBV5-6
D: TRBD1
J: TRBJ2-3
size: .
CDR3: CASSLEAGTGLGTQYF
DNA: TGTGCCAGCAGCTTGGAGGCCGGGACAGGGTTGGGTACGCAGTATTTT

V: TRBV6-1
D: TRBD1
J: TRBJ2-1
size: .
CDR3: CASSVHRDRVNNEQFF
DNA: TGTGCCAGCAGTGTACACCGGGACAGGGTCAACAATGAGCAGTTCTTC

V: TRBV5-1
D: TRBD1
J: TRBJ2-5
size: .
CDR3: CASSSGQGGETQYF
DNA: TGCGCCAGCAGCTCCGGACAGGGGGGAGAGACCCAGTACTTC

V: TRBV5-1
D: TRBD1
J: TRBJ1-5
size: .
CDR3: CASSPGQGEQPQHF
DNA: TGCGCCAGCAGCCCCGGCCAGGGGGAACAGCCCCAGCATTTT

V: TRBV19
D: TRBD1
J: TRBJ1-6
size: .
CDR3: CASSANPGQGNSPLHF
DNA: TGTGCCAGTAGTGCAAACCCGGGACAGGGTAATTCACCCCTCCACTTT

V: TRBV11-2
D: TRBD1
J: TRBJ2-5
size: .
CDR3: CASSLGTGGLTETQYF
DNA: TGTGCCAGCAGCTTAGGGACAGGGGGACTCACAGAGACCCAGTACTTC

V: TRBV29-1
D: .
J: TRBJ2-3
size: .
CDR3: CSVTERGTDTQYF
DNA: TGCAGCGTCACCGAGCGGGGCACAGATACGCAGTATTTT

V: TRBV9
D: TRBD2
J: TRBJ2-3
size: .
CDR3: CASSGSGRASDTQYF
DNA: TGTGCCAGCAGCGGCAGCGGGAGGGCCTCGGATACGCAGTATTTT

V: TRBV6-5
D: .
J: TRBJ1-2
size: few
CDR3: CASSYGAQTGYGYTF
DNA: TGTGCCAGCAGTTACGGCGCCCAGACGGGCTATGGCTACACCTTC

V: TRBV5-4
D: TRBD1
J: TRBJ1-1
size: .
CDR3: CASSPTAGTGSTEAFF
DNA: TGTGCCAGCAGCCCCACGGCCGGGACAGGGTCCACTGAAGCTTTCTTT

V: TRBV25-1
D: .
J: TRBJ2-2
size: .
CDR3: CASSPPANTGELFF
DNA: TGTGCCAGCAGCCCCCCCGCGAACACCGGGGAGCTGTTTTTT

V: TRBV5-1
D: .
J: TRBJ1-1
size: .
CDR3: CASSATTGNTEAFF
DNA: TGCGCCAGCAGCGCTACGACAGGGAACACTGAAGCTTTCTTT

V: TRBV28
D: .
J: TRBJ1-2
size: .
CDR3: CASSLSLRPYGYTF
DNA: TGTGCCAGCAGTTTATCCCTGCGCCCGTATGGCTACACCTTC

V: TRBV19
D: .
J: TRBJ1-3
size: few
CDR3: CASSIGGVGNTIYF
DNA: TGTGCCAGTAGTATTGGAGGGGTTGGAAACACCATATATTTT

V: TRBV18
D: TRBD2
J: TRBJ2-1
size: few
CDR3: CASSILVVGSGTHNEQFF
DNA: TGTGCCAGCTCGATCCTTGTGGTTGGTAGCGGGACCCACAATGAGCAGTTCTTC

V: TRBV11-3
D: .
J: TRBJ2-7
size: .
CDR3: CASSLDPGSSYEQYF
DNA: TGTGCCAGCAGCTTAGATCCAGGCAGCTCCTACGAGCAGTACTTC

V: TRBV10-3
D: .
J: TRBJ2-2
size: few
CDR3: CAISGTGGDTGELFF
DNA: TGTGCCATCAGTGGGACGGGCGGGGACACCGGGGAGCTGTTTTTT

V: TRBV19
D: TRBD2
J: TRBJ2-1
size: .
CDR3: CASSPGLAGFSYNEQFF
DNA: TGTGCCAGTAGCCCCGGACTAGCGGGGTTTTCCTACAATGAGCAGTTCTTC

V: TRBV14
D: TRBD1
J: TRBJ2-6
size: .
CDR3: CASSPRQGNGGANVLTF
DNA: TGTGCCAGCAGCCCCCGACAGGGTAACGGCGGGGCCAACGTCCTGACTTTC

V: TRBV27
D: TRBD1
J: TRBJ1-2
size: .
CDR3: CASSPYDRAPNYGYTF
DNA: TGTGCCAGCAGCCCCTACGACAGGGCTCCTAACTATGGCTACACCTTC

V: TRBV5-1
D: .
J: TRBJ2-1
size: .
CDR3: CASSSRRLAGEQFF
DNA: TGCGCCAGCAGCTCAAGGCGGTTAGCCGGTGAGCAGTTCTTC

V: TRBV14
D: TRBD1
J: TRBJ2-2
size: .
CDR3: CASSQVGQGAGTGELFF
DNA: TGTGCCAGCAGCCAAGTGGGACAGGGGGCAGGCACCGGGGAGCTGTTTTTT

V: TRBV5-4
D: .
J: TRBJ2-5
size: once
CDR3: CASSAFAGPQETQYF
DNA: TGTGCCAGCAGCGCCTTTGCGGGTCCCCAAGAGACCCAGTACTTC

V: TRBV5-6
D: .
J: TRBJ2-7
size: few
CDR3: CASSFPGVYEQYF
DNA: TGTGCCAGCAGCTTTCCAGGGGTCTACGAGCAGTACTTC

V: TRBV2
D: .
J: TRBJ2-5
size: .
CDR3: CASSGVLSQGQETQYF
DNA: TGTGCCAGCAGTGGCGTTCTTAGTCAGGGTCAAGAGACCCAGTACTTC

V: TRBV19
D: TRBD2
J: TRBJ2-5
size: few
CDR3: CASSITGTRGETQYF
DNA: TGTGCCAGTAGTATAACCGGGACTAGGGGGGAGACCCAGTACTTC

V: TRBV2
D: .
J: TRBJ1-4
size: .
CDR3: CASKALTGPPVATNEKLFF
DNA: TGTGCCAGCAAGGCCCTAACAGGACCGCCCGTTGCAACTAATGAAAAACTGTTTTTT

V: TRBV19
D: TRBD2
J: TRBJ2-5
size: .
CDR3: CASSIDHRASGGGATQYF
DNA: TGTGCCAGTAGTATAGATCATCGGGCGAGCGGGGGGGGCGCGACCCAGTACTTC

V: TRBV19
D: .
J: TRBJ2-7
size: .
CDR3: CASSISSGRAAYEQYF
DNA: TGTGCCAGTAGTATATCTTCCGGGCGGGCGGCCTACGAGCAGTACTTC

V: TRBV4-2
D: .
J: TRBJ1-5
size: .
CDR3: CASSQAGNQPQHF
DNA: TGTGCCAGCAGCCAAGCTGGCAATCAGCCCCAGCATTTT

V: TRBV11-2
D: TRBD1
J: TRBJ2-3
size: .
CDR3: CASSLETDRGRRDTQYF
DNA: TGTGCCAGCAGCTTAGAAACGGACAGGGGGCGCCGAGATACGCAGTATTTT